These T cell receptor beta chains were read from a single sample in a study of blood T cell repertoires in COVID-19. TCRdb's copy holds only in-frame clones and misses some; the assay was immunoSEQ multiplex PCR. The repertoire holds some 75,000 clones, with around 80% as singletons. Sequencing used peripheral blood. These receptors were obtained from a woman over 75 with active or convalescent COVID-19. Both conserved end residues are trimmed from each CDR3. The order of the fields is clone size, V gene, CDR3 protein. A clone size is listed for some rows: how often the clone was seen (once, few, many), or a class if it is expanded.

NA	TRBV7-9	ASSYDRQAWGGYT
NA	TRBV12-3/TRBV12-4	ASSFGLFNEQF
NA	TRBV18	ASSPPTGISGNTIY
NA	TRBV28	ASSLAGNQPQH
NA	TRBV6-5	ASTQNSLTGNTIY
NA	TRBV10-3	AISESTDRLAKNIQY
NA	TRBV9	ASNLQDTGELF
NA	TRBV6-2/TRBV6-3	ASSYDPGQGTPYEQY
NA	TRBV24-1	ATSDTRGLGTDTQY
NA	TRBV19	ASSTPTGPNQPQH
NA	TRBV6-2/TRBV6-3	ASSDPGTNYGYT
few	TRBV11-2	ASSPTSGDYNEQF
NA	TRBV6-1	ASSEARGGWSIQY
once	TRBV18	ASSPLETVSRKLF
NA	TRBV13	ASSPRLAGDTQY
NA	TRBV5-3	ARSEGQGEESYEQY
NA	TRBV6-2/TRBV6-3	ASSPRLAGGDGQF
NA	TRBV11-2	ASSSGDRMNTEAF
NA	TRBV21-1	ASSKGVRERDSPLH
many	TRBV18	ASSPSQGSDTQY
NA	TRBV27	ASSLRPSGDQY
NA	TRBV3-1/TRBV3-2	ASSQAEGIETQY
NA	TRBV6-5	ASSYAGGLNTEAF
NA	TRBV6-1	ASSETGWADTQY
once	TRBV10-1	ASSIDRRNTEAF
few	TRBV25-1	ASRSSRENIQY
NA	TRBV27	ASSFQGSYGYT
once	TRBV9	ASSVVGTGATMDTQY
NA	TRBV18	ASSPWTGGEKLF